This note documents a single T cell receptor beta chain sequence. This sample was taken from a study of PD-L1 blockade in urothelial cancer. Study-wide context: Patients had received 0 to 3 prior chemotherapy regimens. A median of roughly 130,000 T cells was found in the blood samples.

Noted time point: pretreatment peripheral blood. Patients in the study were battling locally advanced or metastatic urothelial carcinoma. Assay: immunoSEQ multiplex PCR; the TCRdb copy retains only in-frame clones and omits some. The sample yields some 100,000 clones, approximately 88% seen once. Sequencing used PBMCs, obtained around atezolizumab (anti-PD-L1) treatment. This clonotype originated in a woman at least 80 years old with urothelial cancer.

CDR3 protein: CAGSSYNEQFF. For the CDR3, the DNA is TGTGCCGGTAGTAGTTACAATGAGCAGTTCTTC. The chain combines TRBV7-9 with TRBJ2-1, with no clear D. CDR1 and CDR2 (germline): SEHNR, FQNEAQ (reference sequence). V was pared by 11 bases and J by 4 bases, with 9 bases between. The CDR3 has 11 residues.